A selection of T cell receptor beta chains follows, all from one sample in a study of shared clonotypes between healthy human individuals. The table came from immunoSEQ multiplex PCR; TCRdb's copy has only in-frame clones and leaves some out. The sample consists of about 320,000 clones, around 86% of them appearing once. The sequencing sample was made of memory CD8+ T cells sorted from blood. The receptors come from a young man in good health. Each CDR3 is given with its conserved first and last residue. Each record gives: D gene, clone size, V gene, J gene, CDR3 DNA, CDR3 protein. D genes are given only for firm matches. Size is omitted from some rows. Given values are once, few, many or a class for expanded clones.

d_gene: TRBD1; abundance: -; v_gene: TRBV30; j_gene: TRBJ2-3; CDR3nt: TGTGCCCGGAGTCAAGGGACAGGGGAACGAGATACGCAGTATTTT; CDR3aa: CARSQGTGERDTQYF
d_gene: TRBD1; abundance: -; v_gene: TRBV10-3; j_gene: TRBJ1-3; CDR3nt: TGTGCCATCAGCGAGACAGGGGCGAGGGGAAACACCATATATTTT; CDR3aa: CAISETGARGNTIYF
d_gene: -; abundance: -; v_gene: TRBV5-4; j_gene: TRBJ2-3; CDR3nt: TGTGCCAGCAGCCCACCGCCGGGACACCCTAGCACAGATACGCAGTATTTT; CDR3aa: CASSPPPGHPSTDTQYF
d_gene: TRBD1; abundance: -; v_gene: TRBV29-1; j_gene: TRBJ1-2; CDR3nt: TGCAGCGTTAAGGGACAGCTCGACTATGGCTACACCTTC; CDR3aa: CSVKGQLDYGYTF
d_gene: TRBD2; abundance: -; v_gene: TRBV5-4; j_gene: TRBJ2-7; CDR3nt: TGTGCCAGCAGCTTGGAACTAGCGGGAGCCGAGCAGTACTTC; CDR3aa: CASSLELAGAEQYF
d_gene: -; abundance: -; v_gene: TRBV5-6; j_gene: TRBJ2-3; CDR3nt: TGTGCCAGCAGCTTGTCCGGCACAGATACGCAGTATTTT; CDR3aa: CASSLSGTDTQYF
d_gene: TRBD1; abundance: -; v_gene: TRBV10-3; j_gene: TRBJ1-5; CDR3nt: TGTGCCATCAGTGAGTCTGACAGGGGGCAGGATCAGCCCCAGCATTTT; CDR3aa: CAISESDRGQDQPQHF
d_gene: TRBD2; abundance: many; v_gene: TRBV5-1; j_gene: TRBJ2-5; CDR3nt: TGCGCCAGCAGCTTGGGGCTAGCGGGGGACCCCTACCAAGAGACCCAGTACTTC; CDR3aa: CASSLGLAGDPYQETQYF
d_gene: -; abundance: -; v_gene: TRBV5-6; j_gene: TRBJ2-1; CDR3nt: TGTGCCAGCAGAGACAACGGTGAGCAGTTCTTC; CDR3aa: CASRDNGEQFF
d_gene: -; abundance: -; v_gene: TRBV5-1; j_gene: TRBJ2-7; CDR3nt: TGCGCCAGCAGCTTCCGGACTGAGACCTACGAGCAGTACTTC; CDR3aa: CASSFRTETYEQYF
d_gene: -; abundance: -; v_gene: TRBV28; j_gene: TRBJ2-2; CDR3nt: TGTGCCAGCAGCCCGGCAGGGTGGACCGGGGAGCTGTTTTTT; CDR3aa: CASSPAGWTGELFF
d_gene: -; abundance: -; v_gene: TRBV4-2; j_gene: TRBJ2-7; CDR3nt: TGTGCCAGCAGCCAAGGTTCCGCTTACGAGCAGTACTTC; CDR3aa: CASSQGSAYEQYF
d_gene: -; abundance: -; v_gene: TRBV9; j_gene: TRBJ2-2; CDR3nt: TGTGCCAGCAGCGTAGCGGTGGACAGCCCGAACACCGGGGAGCTGTTTTTT; CDR3aa: CASSVAVDSPNTGELFF
d_gene: TRBD1; abundance: -; v_gene: TRBV7-2; j_gene: TRBJ2-7; CDR3nt: TGTGCCAGCAGCTCCCACCGGGACAGGGGGCACTACGAGCAGTACTTC; CDR3aa: CASSSHRDRGHYEQYF
d_gene: -; abundance: -; v_gene: TRBV6-6; j_gene: TRBJ1-1; CDR3nt: TGTGCCAGCACCGAACGGGGGGGAGACATGAACACTGAAGCTTTCTTT; CDR3aa: CASTERGGDMNTEAFF
d_gene: -; abundance: -; v_gene: TRBV7-9; j_gene: TRBJ2-5; CDR3nt: TGTGCCAGCAGCCCAATTTTAGGCCAAGAGACCCAGTACTTC; CDR3aa: CASSPILGQETQYF
d_gene: TRBD1; abundance: -; v_gene: TRBV10-3; j_gene: TRBJ2-4; CDR3nt: TGTGCCATCAGTGAGTTAGGGGGCAGGGACATTCAGTACTTC; CDR3aa: CAISELGGRDIQYF
d_gene: -; abundance: -; v_gene: TRBV19; j_gene: TRBJ1-4; CDR3nt: TGTGCCAGTAGTACCCTTACGTATTTTGATGAAAAACTGTTTTTT; CDR3aa: CASSTLTYFDEKLFF
d_gene: -; abundance: -; v_gene: TRBV11-2; j_gene: TRBJ1-2; CDR3nt: TGTGCCAGCAGCCGAAGCGGTAATCCTAACTATGGCTACACCTTC; CDR3aa: CASSRSGNPNYGYTF
d_gene: -; abundance: once; v_gene: TRBV12-2; j_gene: TRBJ2-3; CDR3nt: TGTGCAAGTCGCACCCGGGACTTCACAGATACGCAGTATTTT; CDR3aa: CASRTRDFTDTQYF
d_gene: TRBD1; abundance: -; v_gene: TRBV9; j_gene: TRBJ2-7; CDR3nt: TGTGCCAGCAGCGTGGGCCGGGACAGGTCGTACGAGCAGTACTTC; CDR3aa: CASSVGRDRSYEQYF
d_gene: TRBD1; abundance: -; v_gene: TRBV6-5; j_gene: TRBJ1-4; CDR3nt: TGTGCCAGCAGTATCGCCGGGACAGGGGGGGAAAAACTGTTTTTT; CDR3aa: CASSIAGTGGEKLFF
d_gene: -; abundance: once; v_gene: TRBV27; j_gene: TRBJ2-7; CDR3nt: TGTGCCAGCAGCCTCCAGGGAGAAAGCCCCTACGAGCAGTACTTC; CDR3aa: CASSLQGESPYEQYF
d_gene: TRBD1; abundance: -; v_gene: TRBV7-7; j_gene: TRBJ2-2; CDR3nt: TGTGCTAGCAGCTTGGGACAGGGTTCCGGGGAGCTGTTTTTT; CDR3aa: CASSLGQGSGELFF
d_gene: TRBD1; abundance: -; v_gene: TRBV2; j_gene: TRBJ1-1; CDR3nt: TGTGCCACCTTCCCCGCAGGGGGCACTGAAGCTTTCTTT; CDR3aa: CATFPAGGTEAFF
d_gene: -; abundance: -; v_gene: TRBV7-9; j_gene: TRBJ1-2; CDR3nt: TGTGCCAGCAGCTTAGATTTGGGGGCATCGAACTATGGCTACACCTTC; CDR3aa: CASSLDLGASNYGYTF
d_gene: -; abundance: once; v_gene: TRBV6-5; j_gene: TRBJ1-2; CDR3nt: TGTGCCAGCAGTTACTCGGGGAACTATGGCTACACCTTC; CDR3aa: CASSYSGNYGYTF
d_gene: -; abundance: -; v_gene: TRBV7-8; j_gene: TRBJ1-1; CDR3nt: TGTGCCAGCCCCCCCGCTTACACTGAAGCTTTCTTT; CDR3aa: CASPPAYTEAFF
d_gene: -; abundance: -; v_gene: TRBV11-2; j_gene: TRBJ2-7; CDR3nt: TGTGCCAGCAGCTTAGACGGTGTTTCGAGCGAAAACTACGAGCAGTACTTC; CDR3aa: CASSLDGVSSENYEQYF
d_gene: -; abundance: -; v_gene: TRBV30; j_gene: TRBJ2-7; CDR3nt: TGTGCCTGGAGTAGGCGCAGCTCCTACGAGCAGTACTTC; CDR3aa: CAWSRRSSYEQYF
d_gene: -; abundance: -; v_gene: TRBV7-8; j_gene: TRBJ2-1; CDR3nt: TGTGCCAGCAGCTTATTTATGAACGGGAAGTATGAGCAGTTCTTC; CDR3aa: CASSLFMNGKYEQFF
d_gene: -; abundance: once; v_gene: TRBV7-9; j_gene: TRBJ2-1; CDR3nt: TGTGCCAGCAGCTTATTACCCCAGCACTACAATGAGCAGTTCTTC; CDR3aa: CASSLLPQHYNEQFF
d_gene: -; abundance: -; v_gene: TRBV4-1; j_gene: TRBJ1-5; CDR3nt: TGCGCCAGCAGCCAAGATGGAGAGGGTTACTCCGGCTTTGTTTGGCCCCAGCATTTT; CDR3aa: CASSQDGEGYSGFVWPQHF
d_gene: TRBD1; abundance: few; v_gene: TRBV9; j_gene: TRBJ2-7; CDR3nt: TGTGCCAGCAGCGCCCAGACAGGGGCCGGCGCCGAGCAGTACTTC; CDR3aa: CASSAQTGAGAEQYF
d_gene: -; abundance: once; v_gene: TRBV5-3; j_gene: TRBJ1-2; CDR3nt: TGTGCCAGAAGCTTAGGCAGAACTAACTATGGCTACACCTTC; CDR3aa: CARSLGRTNYGYTF
d_gene: -; abundance: -; v_gene: TRBV7-2; j_gene: TRBJ2-3; CDR3nt: TGTGCCAGCAGCTTAGCGGGTTTCACAGATACGCAGTATTTT; CDR3aa: CASSLAGFTDTQYF
d_gene: -; abundance: -; v_gene: TRBV7-9; j_gene: TRBJ2-2; CDR3nt: TGTGCCAGCAGCTCAAGGGACCGGGAGCTGTTTTTT; CDR3aa: CASSSRDRELFF
d_gene: -; abundance: -; v_gene: TRBV7-5; j_gene: TRBJ2-3; CDR3nt: TGTGCCAGAAGCGCGGATCCCCGCACAGATACGCAGTATTTT; CDR3aa: CARSADPRTDTQYF
d_gene: TRBD1; abundance: -; v_gene: TRBV6-5; j_gene: TRBJ2-2; CDR3nt: TGTGCCAGCAGTTACTCGACAGGGCGGGACACCGGGGAGCTGTTTTTT; CDR3aa: CASSYSTGRDTGELFF
d_gene: -; abundance: -; v_gene: TRBV6-5; j_gene: TRBJ1-5; CDR3nt: TGTGCCAGCAGTTACTTCGGGTACAATCAGCCCCAGCATTTT; CDR3aa: CASSYFGYNQPQHF
d_gene: TRBD2; abundance: -; v_gene: TRBV25-1; j_gene: TRBJ2-1; CDR3nt: TGTGCCAGCAGCCCACACGCGGGGGGGCCCCCGTTCTTC; CDR3aa: CASSPHAGGPPFF
d_gene: -; abundance: -; v_gene: TRBV7-9; j_gene: TRBJ2-5; CDR3nt: TGTGCCAGCAGCCCAGCCCTAAAAGGGAAAGAGACCCAGTACTTC; CDR3aa: CASSPALKGKETQYF
d_gene: -; abundance: -; v_gene: TRBV27; j_gene: TRBJ2-7; CDR3nt: TGTGCCAGCAGTTTAGTCACCTCCTACGAGCAGTACTTC; CDR3aa: CASSLVTSYEQYF
d_gene: -; abundance: few; v_gene: TRBV4-1; j_gene: TRBJ2-7; CDR3nt: TGCGCCAGCAGCCAAGCCGTTACCTACGAGCAGTACTTC; CDR3aa: CASSQAVTYEQYF
d_gene: -; abundance: -; v_gene: TRBV7-9; j_gene: TRBJ2-2; CDR3nt: TGTGCCAGCAGTATCACCGGGGAGCTGTTTTTT; CDR3aa: CASSITGELFF
d_gene: TRBD1; abundance: once; v_gene: TRBV5-1; j_gene: TRBJ1-1; CDR3nt: TGCGCCAGCAGCTCAGGACAGGGGAACACTGAAGCTTTCTTT; CDR3aa: CASSSGQGNTEAFF
d_gene: -; abundance: -; v_gene: TRBV28; j_gene: TRBJ2-7; CDR3nt: TGTGCCAGCAGTTTACCCATAGCGTCCGAGCAGTACTTC; CDR3aa: CASSLPIASEQYF
d_gene: -; abundance: -; v_gene: TRBV19; j_gene: TRBJ2-3; CDR3nt: TGTGCCAGTAGTATTCTCGGGGAAGGAGATACGCAGTATTTT; CDR3aa: CASSILGEGDTQYF
d_gene: -; abundance: -; v_gene: TRBV28; j_gene: TRBJ1-1; CDR3nt: TGTGCCAGCAGTTTAACCGTGGGTGGAGGGACTGAAGCTTTCTTT; CDR3aa: CASSLTVGGGTEAFF
d_gene: -; abundance: -; v_gene: TRBV28; j_gene: TRBJ2-5; CDR3nt: TGTGCCAGCAGTTTTAGGGCAGGGGAAATAGAGACCCAGTACTTC; CDR3aa: CASSFRAGEIETQYF
d_gene: TRBD2; abundance: -; v_gene: TRBV28; j_gene: TRBJ2-3; CDR3nt: TGTGCCAGCAGTTCGCCCTGGGCGGGGGGCACAGATACGCAGTATTTT; CDR3aa: CASSSPWAGGTDTQYF
d_gene: -; abundance: -; v_gene: TRBV11-2; j_gene: TRBJ2-1; CDR3nt: TGTGCCAGCAGCTTAGAACAGGGCCCCTACAATGAGCAGTTCTTC; CDR3aa: CASSLEQGPYNEQFF
d_gene: -; abundance: -; v_gene: TRBV28; j_gene: TRBJ2-3; CDR3nt: TGTGCCAGCAGTTTAGTAAACACAGATACGCAGTATTTT; CDR3aa: CASSLVNTDTQYF
d_gene: -; abundance: -; v_gene: TRBV2; j_gene: TRBJ2-7; CDR3nt: TGTGCCAGCAGTGAAGCGCTTTCCGGGGGCTCCTACGAGCAGTACTTC; CDR3aa: CASSEALSGGSYEQYF